The 27 T cell receptor beta chains below come from one sample, sequenced in a study of blood T cell repertoires in COVID-19. Data came from immunoSEQ multiplex PCR; TCRdb stores just in-frame clones and leaves some out. The sample carries 270,000 or so clones, approximately 81% recorded once. Sequenced sample: PBMCs or T cells enriched from blood (not recorded which). These receptors were collected from a woman in her forties or fifties who had been exposed to COVID-19.

The CDR3 here is CASSQGRFDYGYTF. The CDR3 region has the DNA TGCGCCAGCAGCCAAGGGAGGTTTGACTATGGCTACACCTTC. The rearrangement links TRBV4-1 to TRBJ1-2, with no clear D. Trimming took 1 base from V and 3 from J, leaving 9 bases between them. The CDR3 length is 14 residues. From germline, CDR1 is MGHRA and CDR2 YSYEKL.

This clone was observed once. The V and J genes are TRBV7-3 and TRBJ2-2; TRBD2 is a possible D gene (6 bases). Between the trimmed V and J ends, which lost 2 bases and 5 bases, there was a span of 18 bases. The CDR3 length is 17 residues. Per the germline V gene, CDR1 is SGHTA and CDR2 is FQGTGA. Written as DNA, the CDR3 is TGTGCCAGCAGCTTAGAGTTCTGGCGGGGTAATACCGGGGAGCTGTTTTTT. This sequence encodes CASSLEFWRGNTGELFF.

The CDR3 DNA sequence: TGTGCCAGTAGCCCATCTGGGGCCAACGTCCTGACTTTC. Translating gives CASSPSGANVLTF. The chain carries TRBV19 and TRBJ2-6; no firm D call. The CDR3 has 13 amino acids. V gave up 6 bases and J gave up 1 base, with 4 bases separating them. Per the germline V gene, CDR1 is LNHDA and CDR2 is SQIVND (reference sequence).

This clone was observed a handful of times. The rearrangement links TRBV28 to TRBJ1-5, with 7 nucleotides matching TRBD1. Germline CDR1 and CDR2: MDHEN and SYDVKM. The J segment lost 4 bases and the V segment lost 3 bases, leaving 3 bases of the junction unmatched. CDR3 length equals 14 residues. CDR3 loop: CASSFYRGNQPQHF. The CDR3 DNA follows: TGTGCCAGCAGTTTTTACAGGGGTAATCAGCCCCAGCATTTT.

This chain joins TRBV18 and TRBJ1-1, with a weak D call TRBD1 (5 bases). This CDR3 region has 13 residues. The V end was cut by 5 bases, the J end by 4 bases, with 11 bases between. Germline V CDR1 and CDR2: KGHSH, LQKENI. In nucleotides, the CDR3 is TGTGCCAGCTCAGGGGGGGTCAGCACTGAAGCTTTCTTT. Translating it yields CASSGGVSTEAFF.

The V and J genes are TRBV20-1 and TRBJ2-4, with TRBD1 as a possible D gene (6 bases). The ends were cut back, 4 bases at V and 13 bases at J, with 14 bases in the middle. CDR3 length equals 11 residues. The germline gives CDR1 DFQATT, CDR2 SNEGSKA (reference sequence). CDR3 loop: CSATWGQGQYF. The CDR3, as DNA: TGCAGTGCTACCTGGGGGCAGGGACAGTACTTC.

The chain couples TRBV6-4 to TRBJ1-1, with 9 nucleotides matching TRBD1. The V gene end was trimmed by 6 bases and the J gene end by 1 base; junction bases not matched to a gene: 9. Germline CDR1 is MRHNA and CDR2 is SNTAGT. The CDR3 loop spans 16 amino acids. CDR3 DNA: TGTGCCAGCAGGCCGGGACAGGGTATCCCGAACACTGAAGCTTTCTTT. Its protein is CASRPGQGIPNTEAFF.

This clone came up many times. The V and J genes are TRBV5-6 and TRBJ1-3; the D gene is possibly TRBD1 (6 bases). Germline-derived CDR1 and CDR2 are SGHDT and YYEEEE. V lost 0 bases and J lost 6, with 13 bases in between. There are 15 residues in the CDR3. CDR3 region: CASSLEGPGVNTIYF. The CDR3 DNA sequence: TGTGCCAGCAGCTTGGAAGGCCCAGGGGTAAACACCATATATTTT.

This chain connects TRBV30 to TRBJ1-5; the D is unclear. Trimming stripped 1 base from V and 4 bases from J, with 8 bases between. The CDR3 is 13 amino acids. Germline assignment: CDR1 GTSNPN and CDR2 SVGIG (reference sequence). The CDR3 DNA is TGTGCCTGGAGTGACGGGGTAAATCAGCCCCAGCATTTT. Translating it yields CAWSDGVNQPQHF.

V usage is TRBV6-5 and J usage is TRBJ1-2, with D possibly being TRBD1 (6 bases). V shed 8 bases and J shed 2 bases, with 9 bases lying between them. The CDR3 extends over 12 amino acids. CDR1 is MNHEY, CDR2 SVGAGI, per germline. CDR3 sequence: CASRDMNYGYTF. Here the CDR3 DNA reads TGTGCCAGCCGGGACATGAACTATGGCTACACCTTC.

The J gene is TRBJ2-7, the V gene TRBV11-1; 10 bases are shared with TRBD1. The length of the CDR3 is 16 residues. V was pared by 6 bases and J by 3 bases, with 11 bases of the junction left unmatched. Germline V gene sequence: CDR1 SGHAT, CDR2 FQDESV (reference sequence). The chain's CDR3 is CASSSSRGQGNYEQYF. The CDR3 DNA is TGTGCCAGCAGTTCCTCCCGGGGACAGGGGAACTACGAGCAGTACTTC.

The chain is built from TRBV7-2 and TRBJ2-1; TRBD2 aligns across 7 bases. CDR1 and CDR2 from the germline V gene are SGHTA and FQGNSA. The CDR3 has 14 residues. V shed 6 bases, J shed 6 bases, and the junction held 8 bases outside the gene matches. The CDR3 nucleotides are TGTGCCAGCAGACTCGGACTAGTAAGCAATGAGCAGTTCTTC. Residues: CASRLGLVSNEQFF.

This clone was seen just once. V usage is TRBV5-4 and J usage is TRBJ2-5; 9 bases agree with TRBD1. The CDR3 length is 15 residues. With V trimmed by 4 bases and J by 5 bases, 9 bases remained unmatched. Germline V CDR1 and CDR2: SGHNT, YYREEE (reference sequence). The CDR3 loop is CASSPWGQGSETQYF. The CDR3 region has the DNA TGTGCCAGCAGCCCATGGGGACAGGGCAGCGAGACCCAGTACTTC.

The J gene is TRBJ1-2, the V gene TRBV4-2, with no clear D. The CDR3 is 13 residues long. Trimming stripped 1 base from V and 8 bases from J, with 11 bases between. The germline gives CDR1 LGHNA, CDR2 YNFKEQ. The CDR3 DNA is TGTGCCAGCAGCCAAGTAAACAGAGACGGCTACACCTTC. It is translated as CASSQVNRDGYTF.

The CDR3 DNA reads as TGTGCCAGCTCACCTGTACGATCCGGGACCTACGAGCAGTACTTC. This sequence encodes CASSPVRSGTYEQYF. The J gene is TRBJ2-7, the V gene TRBV18; D possibly corresponds to TRBD2 (5 bases). Trimming pared 3 bases from V and 2 bases from J, leaving 14 bases between. This CDR3 comprises 15 residues. Germline loops: CDR1 KGHSH, CDR2 LQKENI.

The CDR3: CASSDGTGLAYEQYF. The CDR3 DNA reads as TGTGCCAGCAGTGATGGGACAGGACTTGCCTACGAGCAGTACTTC. This chain joins TRBV2 and TRBJ2-7; 8 bases fit TRBD1. The germline V gene encodes CDR1 SNHLY and CDR2 FYNNEI. This CDR3 has 15 residues. After removal of 3 bases from V and 2 bases from J, the junction contained 6 bases not matched to a gene.

The chain links TRBV4-2 to TRBJ1-3; a possible D gene is TRBD1 (6 bases). Germline V gene data show CDR1 as LGHNA and CDR2 as YNFKEQ. Trimming removed 2 bases from V and 0 bases from J, with 11 bases in between. The CDR3 has 16 residues. The DNA for the CDR3 is TGTGCCAGCAGCCAACTGGACAGCCGCTCTGGAAACACCATATATTTT. It encodes CASSQLDSRSGNTIYF.

V is TRBV7-2 and J is TRBJ1-2; the match to TRBD1 covers 11 bases. V was pared by 4 bases and J by 3 bases, with 4 bases of the junction left unmatched. The CDR3 covers 15 residues. The V gene's germline CDR1 is SGHTA and CDR2 FQGNSA. Written as DNA, the CDR3 is TGTGCCAGCAGCTCCTGGGACAGGGGGGACTATGGCTACACCTTC. Translating it yields CASSSWDRGDYGYTF.

This sequence joins TRBV6-5 and TRBJ2-1; D not resolved. The CDR3 contains 12 residues. Germline V gives CDR1 MNHEY, CDR2 SVGAGI. With 6 bases removed from V and 9 bases from J, the gap between germline ends came to 12 bases. The CDR3 spells CASRRSSGEQFF. The CDR3 nucleotides are TGTGCCAGCAGGCGCTCCTCAGGTGAGCAGTTCTTC.

Turning to this clone: One base away lies a much larger clone, so this may be a sequencing read error. V and J are TRBV13 and TRBJ2-3; 8 bases map to TRBD1. There are 15 residues in the CDR3. The V and J ends lost 3 bases and 0 bases, in that order; junction bases with no gene match: 2. CDR1 PRHDT and CDR2 FYEKMQ come from the germline V gene (reference sequence). This CDR3 is CASSFWTGSTDTQYF. In DNA, the CDR3 is TGTGCCAGCAGCTTTTGGACAGGGAGCACAGATACGCAGTATTTT.

The CDR3 region is CASSPEPQNTEAFF. CDR3 nucleotides: TGTGCCAGCAGTCCTGAGCCCCAGAACACTGAAGCTTTCTTT. V gene TRBV7-9 combines with J gene TRBJ1-1; D not certain. Germline CDR1 SEHNR, CDR2 FQNEAQ (reference sequence). This CDR3 comprises 14 residues. Trimming cost V 6 bases and J 1 base, with 12 bases left between them.

The chain has TRBV7-2 and TRBJ2-1, with 8 bases lining up with TRBD2. With 1 base clipped from V and 7 bases from J, the junction kept 9 bases outside the gene matches. This CDR3 region has 16 residues. The germline V gene has CDR1 SGHTA and CDR2 FQGNSA. CDR3 in DNA: TGTGCCAGCAGCTTAGACAGGGCGGCGGGGGGAAATGAGCAGTTCTTC. It translates to CASSLDRAAGGNEQFF.

The gene calls are TRBV5-1 and TRBJ2-3; 11 bases line up with TRBD1. The CDR3 is 15 residues long. The V segment lost 3 bases and the J segment 2 bases; nucleotides outside the gene matches: 2. Germline V CDR1 and CDR2: SGHRS, YFSETQ. CDR3 protein: CASSSGQGATDTQYF. For the CDR3, the DNA is TGCGCCAGCAGCTCCGGACAGGGGGCCACAGATACGCAGTATTTT.

The chain recombines TRBV7-9 with TRBJ2-2, with 10 bases lining up with TRBD1. The V gene end was trimmed by 1 base and the J gene end by 4 bases; junction bases not matched to a gene: 3. The CDR3 runs 16 residues. Germline loops: CDR1 SEHNR, CDR2 FQNEAQ (reference sequence). The CDR3 nucleotides are TGTGCCAGCAGCTTAGGAGGGACAGGGGTCACCGGGGAGCTGTTTTTT. It translates to CASSLGGTGVTGELFF.

The CDR3 nucleotides are TGCGCCAGCAGCTTGGGGGGACAGGCCTACGAGCAGTACTTC. It codes for CASSLGGQAYEQYF. The V gene is TRBV5-1, the J gene TRBJ2-7, with 8 bases identical to TRBD1. J was trimmed by 2 bases and V by 0 bases; bases with no gene match: 1. Per germline, CDR1 SGHRS and CDR2 YFSETQ. CDR3 length equals 14 residues.

J is TRBJ1-3 and V is TRBV5-1; the D gene is possibly TRBD1 (6 bases). Per germline, CDR1 SGHRS and CDR2 YFSETQ. V dropped 2 bases and J dropped 0 bases, with 12 bases sitting between them. CDR3 length equals 16 residues. CDR3 bases: TGCGCCAGCAGCTTAACAGGGCCCGGCTCTGGAAACACCATATATTTT. This gives the protein CASSLTGPGSGNTIYF.

The CDR3 spells CASSSLTPGANVLTF. CDR3 bases: TGCGCCAGCAGCTCCCTTACTCCTGGGGCCAACGTCCTGACTTTC. The J gene is TRBJ2-6, the V gene TRBV5-1; D call uncertain. The V and J ends lost 3 bases and 2 bases respectively, with 9 bases between them. Germline V gives CDR1 SGHRS, CDR2 YFSETQ. The CDR3 sequence is 15 residues long.